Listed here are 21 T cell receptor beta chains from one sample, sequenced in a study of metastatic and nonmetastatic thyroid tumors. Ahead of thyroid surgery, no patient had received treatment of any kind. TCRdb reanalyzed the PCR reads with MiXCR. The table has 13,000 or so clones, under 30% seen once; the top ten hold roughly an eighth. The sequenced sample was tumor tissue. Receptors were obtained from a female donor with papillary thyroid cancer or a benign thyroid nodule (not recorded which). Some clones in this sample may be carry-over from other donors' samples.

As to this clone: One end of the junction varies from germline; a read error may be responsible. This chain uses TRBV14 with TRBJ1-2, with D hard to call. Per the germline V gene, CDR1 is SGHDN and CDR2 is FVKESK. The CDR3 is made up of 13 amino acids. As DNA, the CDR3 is TGTGCCATCAGCTCGCAGGTTCTTAATGGCTACACCTTC. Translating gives CAISSQVLNGYTF. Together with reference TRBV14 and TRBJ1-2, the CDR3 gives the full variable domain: EAGVTQFPSHSVIEKGQTVTLRCDPISGHDNLYWYRRVMGKEIKFLLHFVKESKQDESGMPNNRFLAERTGGTYSTLKVQPAELEDSGVYFCAISSQVLNGYTFGSGTRLTVV.

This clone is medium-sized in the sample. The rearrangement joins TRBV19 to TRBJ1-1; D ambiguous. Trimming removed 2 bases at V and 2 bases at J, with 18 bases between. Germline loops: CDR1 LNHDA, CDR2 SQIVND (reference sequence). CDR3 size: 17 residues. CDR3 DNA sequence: TGTGCCAGTAGTATACCCCCCACGTTTCAGGCTAACACTGAAGCTTTCTTT. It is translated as CASSIPPTFQANTEAFF.

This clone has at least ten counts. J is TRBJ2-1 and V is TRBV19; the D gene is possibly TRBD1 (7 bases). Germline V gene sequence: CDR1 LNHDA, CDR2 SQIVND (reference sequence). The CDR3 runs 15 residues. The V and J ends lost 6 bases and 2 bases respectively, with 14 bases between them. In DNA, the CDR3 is TGTGCCAGTAGCTATCAGGGGGGCCCCTACAATGAGCAGTTCTTC. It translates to CASSYQGGPYNEQFF.

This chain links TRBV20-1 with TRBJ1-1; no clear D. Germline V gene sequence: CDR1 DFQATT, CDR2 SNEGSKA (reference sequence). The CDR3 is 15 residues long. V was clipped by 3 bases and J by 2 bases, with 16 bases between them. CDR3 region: CSASKVGNPNTEAFF. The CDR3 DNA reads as TGCAGTGCTAGTAAGGTGGGCAACCCTAACACTGAAGCTTTCTTT.

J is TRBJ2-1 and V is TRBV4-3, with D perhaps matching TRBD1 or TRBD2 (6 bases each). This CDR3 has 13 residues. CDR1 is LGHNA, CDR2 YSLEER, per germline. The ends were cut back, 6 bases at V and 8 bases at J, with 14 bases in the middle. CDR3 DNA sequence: TGCGCCAGCAGTGGATCAGGGGAGGATGAGCAGTTCTTC. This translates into CASSGSGEDEQFF.

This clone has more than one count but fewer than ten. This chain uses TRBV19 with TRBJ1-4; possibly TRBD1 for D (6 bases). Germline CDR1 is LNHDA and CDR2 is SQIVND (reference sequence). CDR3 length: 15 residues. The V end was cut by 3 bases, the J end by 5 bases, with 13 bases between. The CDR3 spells CASSIPGAWNEKLFF. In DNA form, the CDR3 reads TGTGCCAGTAGTATCCCGGGGGCATGGAATGAAAAACTGTTTTTT.

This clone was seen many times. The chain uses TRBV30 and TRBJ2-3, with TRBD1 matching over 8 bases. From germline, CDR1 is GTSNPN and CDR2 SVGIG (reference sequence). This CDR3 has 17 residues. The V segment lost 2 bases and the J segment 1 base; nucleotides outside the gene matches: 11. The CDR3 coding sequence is TGTGCCTGGAGTATACCCTCGGCAGGGGGCGGCACAGATACGCAGTATTTT. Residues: CAWSIPSAGGGTDTQYF.

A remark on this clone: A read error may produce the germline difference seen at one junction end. CDR3 DNA: TGCGCCAACAGCTCAGGACGGACCACAGATACGCAGTATTTT. Its translation is CANSSGRTTDTQYF. The chain has TRBV5-1 and TRBJ2-3; no clear D gene. The CDR3 is 14 amino acids. The germline gives CDR1 SGHRS, CDR2 YFSETQ.

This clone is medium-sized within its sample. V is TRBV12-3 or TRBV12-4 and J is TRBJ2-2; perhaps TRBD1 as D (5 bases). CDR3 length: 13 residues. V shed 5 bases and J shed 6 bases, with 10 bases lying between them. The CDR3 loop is CASSKGQSGELFF. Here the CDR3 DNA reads TGTGCCAGCAGTAAGGGGCAATCCGGGGAGCTGTTTTTT.

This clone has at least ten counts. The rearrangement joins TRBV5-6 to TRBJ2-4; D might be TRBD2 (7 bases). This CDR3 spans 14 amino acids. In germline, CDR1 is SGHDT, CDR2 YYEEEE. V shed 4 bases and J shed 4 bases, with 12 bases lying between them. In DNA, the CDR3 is TGTGCCAGCAGCGTGGGGAGGGGGAAAAACATTCAGTACTTC. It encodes CASSVGRGKNIQYF. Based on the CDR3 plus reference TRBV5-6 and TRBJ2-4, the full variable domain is DAGVTQSPTHLIKTRGQQVTLRCSPKSGHDTVSWYQQALGQGPQFIFQYYEEEERQRGNFPDRFSGHQFPNYSSELNVNALLLGDSALYLCASSVGRGKNIQYFGAGTRLSVL.

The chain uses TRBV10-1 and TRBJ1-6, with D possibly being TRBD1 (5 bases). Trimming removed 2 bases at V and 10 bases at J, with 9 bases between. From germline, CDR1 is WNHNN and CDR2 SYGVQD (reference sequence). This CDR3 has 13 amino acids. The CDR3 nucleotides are TGCGCCAGCAGTGAGGGGGCAGGCTCACCCCTCCACTTT. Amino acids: CASSEGAGSPLHF.

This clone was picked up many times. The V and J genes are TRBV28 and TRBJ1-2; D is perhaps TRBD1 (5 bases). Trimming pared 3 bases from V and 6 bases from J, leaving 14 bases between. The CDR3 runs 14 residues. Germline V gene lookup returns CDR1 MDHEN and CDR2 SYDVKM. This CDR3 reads CASSLEGPLDGYTF. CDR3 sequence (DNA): TGTGCCAGCAGTTTGGAGGGACCGTTGGATGGCTACACCTTC.

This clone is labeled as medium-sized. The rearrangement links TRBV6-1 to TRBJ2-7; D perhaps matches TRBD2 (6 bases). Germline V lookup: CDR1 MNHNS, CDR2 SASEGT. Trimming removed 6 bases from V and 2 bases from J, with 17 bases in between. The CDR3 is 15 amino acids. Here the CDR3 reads CASSLARDSTYEQYF. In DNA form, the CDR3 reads TGTGCCAGCAGCCTGGCACGGGACTCCACCTACGAGCAGTACTTC.

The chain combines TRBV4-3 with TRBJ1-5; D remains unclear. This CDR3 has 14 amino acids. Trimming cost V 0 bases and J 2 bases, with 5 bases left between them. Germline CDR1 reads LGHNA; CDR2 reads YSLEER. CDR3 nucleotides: TGCGCCAGCAGCCAAGACGTCGGCAATCAGCCCCAGCATTTT. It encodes CASSQDVGNQPQHF.

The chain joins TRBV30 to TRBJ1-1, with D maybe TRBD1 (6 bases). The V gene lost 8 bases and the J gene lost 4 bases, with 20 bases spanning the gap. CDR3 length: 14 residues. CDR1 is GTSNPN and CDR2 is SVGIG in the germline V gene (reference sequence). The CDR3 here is CAISLGTGSTEAFF. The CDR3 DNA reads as TGTGCCATTTCTTTGGGTACAGGGAGCACTGAAGCTTTCTTT. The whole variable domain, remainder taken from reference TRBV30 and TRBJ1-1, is SQTIHQWPATLVQPVGSPLSLECTVEGTSNPNLYWYRQAAGRGLQLLFYSVGIGQISSEVPQNLSASRPQDRQFILSSKKLLLSDSGFYLCAISLGTGSTEAFFGQGTRLTVV.

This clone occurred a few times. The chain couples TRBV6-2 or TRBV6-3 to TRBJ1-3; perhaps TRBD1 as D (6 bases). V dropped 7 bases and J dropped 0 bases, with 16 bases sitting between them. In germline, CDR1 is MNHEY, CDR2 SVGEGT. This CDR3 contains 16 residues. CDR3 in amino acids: CASISGGKDSGNTIYF. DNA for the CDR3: TGTGCCAGCATCTCTGGGGGCAAGGACTCTGGAAACACCATATATTTT.

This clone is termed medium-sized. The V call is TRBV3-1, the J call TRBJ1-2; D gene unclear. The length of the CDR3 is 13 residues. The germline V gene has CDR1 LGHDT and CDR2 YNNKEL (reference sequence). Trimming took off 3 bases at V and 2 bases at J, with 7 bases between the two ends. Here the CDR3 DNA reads TGTGCCAGCAGCCATGGCAGGAACTATGGCTACACCTTC. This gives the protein CASSHGRNYGYTF. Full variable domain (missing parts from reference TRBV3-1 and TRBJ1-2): DTAVSQTPKYLVTQMGNDKSIKCEQNLGHDTMYWYKQDSKKFLKIMFSYNNKELIINETVPNRFSPKSPDKAHLNLHINSLELGDSAVYFCASSHGRNYGYTFGSGTRLTVV.

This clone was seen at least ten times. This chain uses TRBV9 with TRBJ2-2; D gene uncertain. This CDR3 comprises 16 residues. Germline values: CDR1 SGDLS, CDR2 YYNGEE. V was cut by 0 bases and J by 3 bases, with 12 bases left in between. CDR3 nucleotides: TGTGCCAGCAGCGTAGCCGAGACACTATACACCGGGGAGCTGTTTTTT. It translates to CASSVAETLYTGELFF.

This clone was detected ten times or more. The CDR3 loop reads CASTRDRGRIDTQYF. In DNA, the CDR3 is TGTGCCTCGACGAGGGACAGGGGGCGCATAGATACGCAGTATTTT. The chain joins TRBV6-1 to TRBJ2-3; 12 nucleotides agree with TRBD1. The length of the CDR3 is 15 residues. Germline assignment: CDR1 MNHNS and CDR2 SASEGT. Trimming cost V 11 bases and J 5 bases; bases outside gene matches: 11.

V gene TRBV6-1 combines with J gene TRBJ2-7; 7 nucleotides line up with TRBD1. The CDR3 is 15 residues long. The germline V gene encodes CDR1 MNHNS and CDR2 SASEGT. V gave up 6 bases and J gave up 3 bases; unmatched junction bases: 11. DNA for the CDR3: TGTGCCAGCAGACTACTTACAGGGGTGGGCTACGAGCAGTACTTC. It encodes CASRLLTGVGYEQYF.

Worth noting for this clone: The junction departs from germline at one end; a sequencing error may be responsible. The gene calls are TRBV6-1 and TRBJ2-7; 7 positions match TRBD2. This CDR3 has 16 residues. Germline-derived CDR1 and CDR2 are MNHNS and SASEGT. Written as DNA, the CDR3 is TGTGCCAGTGACTGGGGGACTATCGGGAGGTTCTACCAGCAGTACTTC. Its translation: CASDWGTIGRFYQQYF.